Below, 13 T cell receptor beta chains from the same sample are listed, as sequenced in a study of cytomegalovirus exposure and HLA in healthy donors. Use of 60 Vbeta and 13 Jbeta primers characterized the PCR. The protocol was immunoSEQ multiplex PCR, while the TCRdb copy is restricted to in-frame clones and leaves out a portion. This sample has about 150,000 clones, with 81% found just once. Material for sequencing was PBMCs. These receptors originate from a man aged 45-65 years in good health and CMV-seropositive.

The V call is TRBV10-2, the J call TRBJ1-1, with a weak D call TRBD1 (6 bases). Trimming removed 0 bases at V and 8 bases at J, with 10 bases between. The CDR3 spans 13 residues. CDR1 is WSHSY and CDR2 is SAAADI in the germline V gene. DNA of the CDR3: TGCGCCAGCAGTGAGTCAGGGGGATACGAAGCTTTCTTT. Translation gives CASSESGGYEAFF.

The CDR3 nucleotides are TGCGCCAGCAGCCCTGAGGGGGACAGGGGGCCTCTCACCTTC. It is translated as CASSPEGDRGPLTF. The J gene is TRBJ1-2, the V gene TRBV5-1, with TRBD1 identical over 12 bases. The germline V gene has CDR1 SGHRS and CDR2 YFSETQ. The CDR3 runs 14 residues. V shed 4 bases and J 13 bases; nucleotides not matched to a gene: 11. The variable domain in full, with the rest retrieved from reference TRBV5-1 and TRBJ1-2, is KAGVTQTPRYLIKTRGQQVTLSCSPISGHRSVSWYQQTPGQGLQFLFEYFSETQRNKGNFPGRFSGRQFSNSRSEMNVSTLELGDSALYLCASSPEGDRGPLTFGSGTRLTVV.

This chain joins TRBV7-6 and TRBJ2-1; D call uncertain. Germline loops: CDR1 SGHVS, CDR2 FNYEAQ. This CDR3 is built from 13 residues. V lost 3 bases and J 3 bases, leaving 6 bases between the germline ends. The CDR3: CASSLNSYNEQFF. DNA of the CDR3: TGTGCCAGCAGCTTGAACAGCTACAATGAGCAGTTCTTC.

This chain connects TRBV27 to TRBJ2-3; 7 nucleotides agree with TRBD2. Germline V gene lookup returns CDR1 MNHEY and CDR2 SMNVEV (reference sequence). Trimming at V came to 3 bases and at J to 0 bases, leaving 6 bases not matched to a gene. The CDR3 is made up of 16 amino acids. The CDR3 is CASSFSAGISTDTQYF. The CDR3 DNA reads as TGTGCCAGCAGTTTTTCAGCGGGGATTAGCACAGATACGCAGTATTTT.

J is TRBJ1-3 and V is TRBV6-1; a weak D match, TRBD1 (6 bases). This CDR3 is built from 15 residues. CDR1 and CDR2 (germline): MNHNS, SASEGT. The V and J ends lost 6 bases and 0 bases respectively, with 12 bases between them. The CDR3 sequence: CASRLGGASGNTIYF. The DNA of the CDR3 is TGTGCCAGCAGGTTGGGGGGGGCCTCTGGAAACACCATATATTTT.

CDR3 bases: TGTGCCAGCAGCTTGTATCCGGAGGGTTGGGGGGAGCAGTACTTC. As protein: CASSLYPEGWGEQYF. The chain recombines TRBV7-9 with TRBJ2-7; tentative D call: TRBD2 (6 bases). The V gene lost 3 bases and the J gene lost 7 bases, with 19 bases spanning the gap. CDR1 and CDR2 (germline): SEHNR, FQNEAQ (reference sequence). The CDR3 loop spans 15 amino acids.

The chain recombines TRBV7-8 with TRBJ2-3; TRBD2 matches 11 bases. V lost 3 bases, J lost 7 bases, and 18 bases stayed unmatched. The CDR3 covers 19 residues. CDR1 is SGHVS, CDR2 FQNEAQ, per germline. Written as DNA, the CDR3 is TGTGCCAGCAGCTTTCGGCGGGCCATAACTAGCGGGGGATCAAATACGCAGTATTTT. Translated: CASSFRRAITSGGSNTQYF.

The genes are TRBV5-6 and TRBJ1-2; D not resolved. V was shortened by 4 bases and J by 3 bases, with 16 bases between the two germline ends. The CDR3 runs 15 residues. Germline V lookup: CDR1 SGHDT, CDR2 YYEEEE. CDR3 sequence (DNA): TGTGCCAGCAGCAGCCTTCGGGTTTTGGACTATGGCTACACCTTC. Protein product: CASSSLRVLDYGYTF.

This clone was counted a few times. The chain is built from TRBV9 and TRBJ1-2; TRBD1 agrees at 9 bases. CDR1 is SGDLS, CDR2 YYNGEE, per germline. Trimming took 3 bases from V and 4 from J; bases not matched to a gene: 7. CDR3 size: 15 residues. CDR3 bases: TGTGCCAGCAGCGGGGGACAGGGATACGGCTATGGCTACACCTTC. Residues: CASSGGQGYGYGYTF.

This clone appeared a few times. The genes are TRBV7-2 and TRBJ2-5, with D perhaps matching TRBD1 (7 bases). Germline CDR1 SGHTA, CDR2 FQGNSA. Between the trimmed V and J ends, which lost 5 bases and 4 bases, there was a span of 17 bases. The CDR3 totals 15 residues. The CDR3 protein is CASSLGGNRGETQYF. CDR3 in DNA: TGTGCCAGCAGCCTGGGGGGAAACAGGGGAGAGACCCAGTACTTC.

The J gene is TRBJ1-2, the V gene TRBV18; 10 nucleotides line up with TRBD1. V lost 4 bases, J lost 4 bases, and 6 bases stayed unmatched. From germline, CDR1 is KGHSH and CDR2 LQKENI. This CDR3 contains 15 residues. Here the CDR3 reads CASSLRQGALYGYTF. In DNA, the CDR3 is TGTGCCAGCTCACTTCGACAGGGGGCCCTCTATGGCTACACCTTC.

The chain couples TRBV2 to TRBJ2-6; no clear D. Germline-derived CDR1 and CDR2 are SNHLY and FYNNEI. The CDR3 has 15 residues. Trimming cost V 7 bases and J 0 bases, with 10 bases left between them. The CDR3 nucleotides are TGTGCCAGCACCTTCCAGATCTCTGGGGCCAACGTCCTGACTTTC. The encoded protein is CASTFQISGANVLTF.

The V call is TRBV27, the J call TRBJ1-4, with D possibly being TRBD1 (6 bases). The V gene lost 5 bases and the J gene lost 6 bases, with 19 bases spanning the gap. Germline V CDR1 and CDR2: MNHEY, SMNVEV (reference sequence). The CDR3 has 16 amino acids. CDR3 nucleotides: TGTGCCAGCAGTCCAGGGTGGGGGAAGGGGGATGAAAAACTGTTTTTT. Encoded protein: CASSPGWGKGDEKLFF.